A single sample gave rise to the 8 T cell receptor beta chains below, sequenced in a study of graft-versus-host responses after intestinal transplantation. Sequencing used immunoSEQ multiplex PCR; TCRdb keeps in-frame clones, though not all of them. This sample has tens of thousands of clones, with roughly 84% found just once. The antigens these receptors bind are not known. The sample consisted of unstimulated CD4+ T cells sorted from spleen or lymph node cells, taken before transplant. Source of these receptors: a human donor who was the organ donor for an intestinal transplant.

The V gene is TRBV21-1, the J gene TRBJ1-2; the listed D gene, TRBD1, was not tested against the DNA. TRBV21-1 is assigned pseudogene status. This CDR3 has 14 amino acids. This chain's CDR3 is CASSKAEGTGGYTF. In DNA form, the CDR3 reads TGTGCCAGCAGCAAAGCTGAGGGGACAGGTGGCTACACCTTC.

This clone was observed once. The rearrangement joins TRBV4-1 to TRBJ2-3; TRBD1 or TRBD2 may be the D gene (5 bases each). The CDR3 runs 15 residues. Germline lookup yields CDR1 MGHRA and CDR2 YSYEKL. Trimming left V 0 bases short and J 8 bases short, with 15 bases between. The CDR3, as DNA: TGCGCCAGCAGCCAAGAGGGGGAAGTGTCGGGTACGCAGTATTTT. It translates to CASSQEGEVSGTQYF.

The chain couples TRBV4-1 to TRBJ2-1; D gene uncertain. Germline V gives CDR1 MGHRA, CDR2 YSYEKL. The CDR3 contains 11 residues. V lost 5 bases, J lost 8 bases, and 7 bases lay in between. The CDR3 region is CASSNRDEQFF. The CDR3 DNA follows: TGCGCCAGCAGCAACCGGGATGAGCAGTTCTTC.

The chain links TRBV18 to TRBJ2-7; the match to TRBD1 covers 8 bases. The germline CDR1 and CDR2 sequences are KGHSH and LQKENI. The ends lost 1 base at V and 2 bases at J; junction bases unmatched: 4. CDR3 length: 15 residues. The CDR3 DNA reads TGTGCCAGCTCACCACAACCGGGACAGGCCTACGAGCAGTACTTC. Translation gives CASSPQPGQAYEQYF.

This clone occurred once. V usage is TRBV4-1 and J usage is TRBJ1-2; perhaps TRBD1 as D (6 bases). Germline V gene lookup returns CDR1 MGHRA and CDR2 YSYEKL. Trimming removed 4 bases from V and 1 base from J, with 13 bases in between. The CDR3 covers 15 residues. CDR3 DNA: TGCGCCAGCAGCCCACCCGACAGGCTTAACTATGGCTACACCTTC. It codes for CASSPPDRLNYGYTF.

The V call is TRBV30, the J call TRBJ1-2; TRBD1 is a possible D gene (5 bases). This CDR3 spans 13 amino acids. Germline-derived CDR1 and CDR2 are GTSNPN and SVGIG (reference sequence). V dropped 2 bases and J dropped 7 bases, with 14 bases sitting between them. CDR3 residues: CAWSRDLQGGYTF. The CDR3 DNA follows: TGTGCCTGGAGTCGGGACCTTCAGGGTGGCTACACCTTC. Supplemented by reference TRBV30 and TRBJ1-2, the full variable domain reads SQTIHQWPATLVQPVGSPLSLECTVEGTSNPNLYWYRQAAGRGLQLLFYSVGIGQISSEVPQNLSASRPQDRQFILSSKKLLLSDSGFYLCAWSRDLQGGYTFGSGTRLTVV.

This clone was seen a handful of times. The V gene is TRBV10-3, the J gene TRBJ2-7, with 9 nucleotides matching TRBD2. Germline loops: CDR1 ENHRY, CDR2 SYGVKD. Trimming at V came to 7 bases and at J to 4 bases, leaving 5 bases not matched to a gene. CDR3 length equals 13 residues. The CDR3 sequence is CAIKGGGDYEQYF. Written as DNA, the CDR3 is TGTGCCATCAAGGGCGGGGGGGATTACGAGCAGTACTTC.

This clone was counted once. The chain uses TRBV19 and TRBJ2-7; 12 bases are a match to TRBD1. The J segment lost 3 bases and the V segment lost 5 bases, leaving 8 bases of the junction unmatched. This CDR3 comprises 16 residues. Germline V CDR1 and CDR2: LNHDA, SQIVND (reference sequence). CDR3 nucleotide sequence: TGTGCCAGTAGTCCCCCCGGGACAGGGGGCTTCTACGAGCAGTACTTC. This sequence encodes CASSPPGTGGFYEQYF.